The 12 T cell receptor beta chains below all came from one sample that was sequenced in a study of T cell changes during pregnancy in multiple sclerosis. Sequencing used immunoSEQ multiplex PCR; TCRdb keeps in-frame clones, though not all of them. The repertoire includes about 22,000 clones, approximately 90% of them detected once, and 0.68% sits in the top ten. The sequencing used CD4+ T cells from peripheral blood mononuclear cells, collected in the third trimester of pregnancy. These receptor sequences come from a female donor with multiple sclerosis, enrolled in a pregnancy study.

The rearrangement joins TRBV29-1 to TRBJ2-3; 13 nucleotides match TRBD2. Germline V gene data show CDR1 as SQVTM and CDR2 as ANQGSEA. Trimming removed 7 bases from V and 8 bases from J; junction bases left unmatched: 18. The CDR3 runs 17 residues. CDR3 coding DNA: TGCAGCGGACGACAGGGGACTAGCGGGGCCCCTACGGCTACGCAGTATTTT. This gives the protein CSGRQGTSGAPTATQYF.

This sequence joins TRBV5-6 and TRBJ1-5; TRBD1 might be the D (5 bases). The CDR3 has 16 amino acids. Germline V gene sequence: CDR1 SGHDT, CDR2 YYEEEE. Trimming took off 1 base at V and 0 bases at J, with 11 bases between the two ends. CDR3 DNA: TGTGCCAGCAGCTTGACAGGTTCGACTAGCAATCAGCCCCAGCATTTT. Its translation: CASSLTGSTSNQPQHF.

The chain uses TRBV7-9 and TRBJ2-4; TRBD1 aligns across 8 bases. The CDR3 length is 16 residues. The V gene's germline CDR1 is SEHNR and CDR2 FQNEAQ (reference sequence). V shed 5 bases, J shed 1 base, and the junction held 7 bases outside the gene matches. CDR3 bases: TGTGCCAGCAGCAGAGTTGACAGGGGTGCCAAAAACATTCAGTACTTC. Protein: CASSRVDRGAKNIQYF.

The V gene is TRBV18, the J gene TRBJ1-1; TRBD1 agrees at 7 bases. This CDR3 spans 13 amino acids. Looked up from germline, CDR1 is KGHSH and CDR2 is LQKENI. Germline trimming cut 3 bases from V and 5 bases from J; bases unmatched to any gene: 3. Here the CDR3 reads CASSPGQRTEAFF. DNA of the CDR3: TGTGCCAGCTCACCGGGACAGAGAACTGAAGCTTTCTTT.

This rearrangement joins TRBV7-9 to TRBJ2-7, with TRBD1 as a possible D gene (6 bases). Germline CDR1 and CDR2: SEHNR and FQNEAQ (reference sequence). Trimming left V 2 bases short and J 0 bases short, with 11 bases between. The length of the CDR3 is 15 residues. CDR3 DNA: TGTGCCAGCAGCTTACAAGGACAGAGCTCCTACGAGCAGTACTTC. Its translation: CASSLQGQSSYEQYF.

The chain recombines TRBV5-1 with TRBJ1-2; D may be TRBD1 (5 bases). Germline V lookup: CDR1 SGHRS, CDR2 YFSETQ. This CDR3 is built from 13 residues. V lost 4 bases and J 5 bases, leaving 12 bases between the germline ends. CDR3 bases: TGCGCCAGCAGCGAGCAGGGCAATTATGGCTACACCTTC. Encoded protein: CASSEQGNYGYTF.

Note on this clone: Other DNA sequences in this sample translate to the same CDR3. This chain links TRBV5-4 with TRBJ2-3; unclear D gene. Germline-derived CDR1 and CDR2 are SGHNT and YYREEE (reference sequence). This CDR3 has 13 amino acids. V was trimmed by 0 bases and J by 3 bases, leaving 5 bases between them. The CDR3 bases are TGTGCCAGCAGCTTGGATTCTACAGATACGCAGTATTTT. Its translation is CASSLDSTDTQYF.

The chain links TRBV10-3 to TRBJ2-5; 8 bases line up with TRBD2. The germline V gene encodes CDR1 ENHRY and CDR2 SYGVKD. CDR3 length equals 14 residues. V was pared by 5 bases and J by 5 bases, with 7 bases of the junction left unmatched. CDR3 bases: TGTGCCATCAGTCCTTCCGGGAGGGCGGAGACCCAGTACTTC. Translating gives CAISPSGRAETQYF.

This CDR3 reads CAISGDRGQPQHF. The CDR3 DNA is TGTGCCATCAGTGGCGACAGGGGTCAGCCCCAGCATTTT. The chain carries TRBV10-3 and TRBJ1-5, with 8 bases identical to TRBD1. The CDR3 has 13 amino acids. Germline-derived CDR1 and CDR2 are ENHRY and SYGVKD. The V and J ends lost 4 bases and 6 bases, in that order; junction bases with no gene match: 2.

The J gene is TRBJ2-3, the V gene TRBV18, with 8 bases lining up with TRBD2. The length of the CDR3 is 18 residues. V lost 6 bases to trimming and J lost 2 bases; unmatched junction nucleotides: 16. Germline assignment: CDR1 KGHSH and CDR2 LQKENI. As DNA, the CDR3 is TGTGCCAGCTCCCCGACTACAACAGCGGGGGCGACCACAGATACGCAGTATTTT. Translation gives CASSPTTTAGATTDTQYF.

This rearrangement joins TRBV10-3 to TRBJ2-5, with D possibly TRBD2 on 7 matching bases. Germline V gene sequence: CDR1 ENHRY, CDR2 SYGVKD. V shed 6 bases and J shed 1 base, with 18 bases lying between them. CDR3 length: 16 amino acids. The CDR3 nucleotides read TGTGCCATCAGGGCTAGGGTTGGGGGGGCCCAAGAGACCCAGTACTTC. Amino acid sequence: CAIRARVGGAQETQYF.

This rearrangement joins TRBV7-9 to TRBJ2-5, with 9 bases matching TRBD1. Germline assignment: CDR1 SEHNR and CDR2 FQNEAQ (reference sequence). The length of the CDR3 is 16 residues. V dropped 3 bases and J dropped 2; count of bases not matched to a gene: 7. CDR3 coding DNA: TGTGCCAGCAGCTTCCGGGAGGACAGGGGTCAAGAGACCCAGTACTTC. Protein product: CASSFREDRGQETQYF. The full variable domain, its missing parts supplied by reference TRBV7-9 and TRBJ2-5, is DTGVSQNPRHKITKRGQNVTFRCDPISEHNRLYWYRQTLGQGPEFLTYFQNEAQLEKSRLLSDRFSAERPKGSFSTLEIQRTEQGDSAMYLCASSFREDRGQETQYFGPGTRLLVL.